The 21 T cell receptor beta chains below come from one sample, sequenced in a study of blood T cell repertoires in COVID-19. Profiled with immunoSEQ multiplex PCR; TCRdb holds only in-frame clones, not every one. The table has some 200,000 clones, more than 75% seen once; the top ten hold 4.4%. Material: peripheral blood. The receptors derive from a man aged 45-60 years with acute or convalescent COVID-19.

The CDR3 reads CAISESAGLLYEQYF. The CDR3, as DNA: TGTGCCATCAGTGAGTCTGCGGGTCTGCTCTACGAGCAGTACTTC. This rearrangement joins TRBV10-3 to TRBJ2-7, with a weak D call TRBD2 (5 bases). The CDR3 spans 15 residues. CDR1 is ENHRY, CDR2 SYGVKD, per germline. Trimming shortened V by 0 bases and J by 3 bases, and 12 bases separated the two germline ends.

The chain employs TRBV5-1 and TRBJ1-2; 7 bases match TRBD1. From germline, CDR1 is SGHRS and CDR2 YFSETQ. This CDR3 contains 15 residues. J was trimmed by 1 base and V by 3 bases; bases with no gene match: 6. The CDR3 is CASSSGQNNNYGYTF. CDR3 nucleotide sequence: TGCGCCAGCAGCTCGGGACAGAATAATAACTATGGCTACACCTTC.

The chain combines TRBV28 with TRBJ2-3, with D unresolved. CDR3 length equals 11 residues. CDR1 is MDHEN and CDR2 is SYDVKM in the germline V gene. V shed 7 bases and J shed 6 bases, with 8 bases lying between them. CDR3 protein: CASTHRDTQYF. The CDR3 DNA reads TGTGCCAGCACCCACCGGGATACGCAGTATTTT.

This sequence joins TRBV6-5 and TRBJ1-2, with TRBD1 as a possible D gene (5 bases). The germline V and J ends were trimmed by 7 bases and 4 bases, with 16 bases remaining between them. Germline V lookup: CDR1 MNHEY, CDR2 SVGAGI. The CDR3 is 14 residues long. The CDR3 DNA reads TGTGCCAGCACTCCCGATGGGGGAGGCTATGGCTACACCTTC. Protein product: CASTPDGGGYGYTF.

This clone has just a few counts. The chain joins TRBV6-5 to TRBJ1-2; the D gene is possibly TRBD1 (6 bases). There are 15 residues in the CDR3. Trimming stripped 2 bases from V and 0 bases from J, with 10 bases between. Germline CDR1 and CDR2: MNHEY and SVGAGI. The CDR3 region has the DNA TGTGCCAGCAGTTACGGGGAGGGGGCTAACTATGGCTACACCTTC. Translated: CASSYGEGANYGYTF.

V and J are TRBV5-1 and TRBJ2-7; 8 nucleotides match TRBD1. J was trimmed by 4 bases and V by 0 bases; bases with no gene match: 0. The CDR3 has 13 amino acids. The germline V gene has CDR1 SGHRS and CDR2 YFSETQ. CDR3 in DNA: TGCGCCAGCAGCTTGGGGGACAGGTACGAGCAGTACTTC. Its protein product is CASSLGDRYEQYF.

The rearrangement uses TRBV14 and TRBJ1-3; possibly TRBD1 for D (6 bases). V was shortened by 1 base and J by 2 bases, with 9 bases between the two germline ends. The CDR3 spans 15 residues. Germline V gene sequence: CDR1 SGHDN, CDR2 FVKESK. In nucleotides, the CDR3 is TGTGCCAGCAGCCAAGCGGGGGGGCCTGGAAACACCATATATTTT. Its protein is CASSQAGGPGNTIYF.

J is TRBJ2-1 and V is TRBV5-1; D is possibly TRBD1 (6 bases). Per germline, CDR1 SGHRS and CDR2 YFSETQ. CDR3 size: 14 residues. V shed 3 bases and J shed 7 bases, with 14 bases lying between them. CDR3 sequence: CASSSQGTSNEQFF. Written as DNA, the CDR3 is TGCGCCAGCAGCTCGCAGGGGACGTCGAATGAGCAGTTCTTC.

The V call is TRBV23-1, the J call TRBJ1-6, with 8 bases fitting TRBD1. TRBV23-1 is an ORF for which the function is uncertain. The CDR3 extends over 13 amino acids. J was trimmed by 6 bases and V by 9 bases; bases with no gene match: 4. CDR3 sequence reads: CARETGVNSPLHF. The CDR3 DNA follows: TGCGCCAGGGAGACAGGGGTTAATTCACCCCTCCACTTT.

The V call is TRBV4-1, the J call TRBJ1-1; TRBD1 matches 11 bases. The CDR3 is 16 residues long. Unmatched junction bases numbered 8, after V lost 4 bases and J lost 4 bases. CDR1 is MGHRA and CDR2 is YSYEKL in the germline V gene. The CDR3, as DNA: TGCGCCAGCAGCCCCGGACAGGGGGCGTCGGGCACTGAAGCTTTCTTT. Protein sequence: CASSPGQGASGTEAFF.

This chain connects TRBV6-6 to TRBJ1-5; 8 nucleotides agree with TRBD1. The length of the CDR3 is 14 residues. The J segment lost 2 bases and the V segment lost 11 bases, leaving 8 bases of the junction unmatched. Germline CDR1 and CDR2: MNHNY and SVGAGI (reference sequence). The CDR3 nucleotides read TGTGCCGCTTGGACAGGGATCGGCAATCAGCCCCAGCATTTT. Its translation: CAAWTGIGNQPQHF.

A word on this clone: The junction shows a germline mismatch at one end, possibly a read error. The chain is built from TRBV7-9 and TRBJ2-1; D not resolved. CDR3 length: 14 amino acids. CDR1 is SEHNR and CDR2 is FQNEAQ in the germline V gene (reference sequence). The CDR3 bases are TGTGCCACCAGCTACAGTGCCTCCTACAATGAGCAGTTCTTC. Residues: CATSYSASYNEQFF.

A remark on this clone: At one boundary the junction diverges from the germline segment, which might be a read error. The chain links TRBV19 to TRBJ2-7, with 8 bases identical to TRBD2. The CDR3 contains 16 residues. The germline CDR1 and CDR2 sequences are LNHDA and SQIVND (reference sequence). This CDR3 is CASSAGRAGASSEQYF. CDR3 sequence (DNA): TGTGCCAGTAGTGCCGGGAGGGCAGGGGCATCCTCCGAGCAGTACTTC.

This clone was detected a few times. The J gene is TRBJ1-2, the V gene TRBV10-1; D gene unclear. Germline lookup yields CDR1 WNHNN and CDR2 SYGVQD (reference sequence). CDR3 length: 13 residues. Trimming removed 6 bases from V and 1 base from J, with 9 bases in between. The CDR3: CASSVGLNYGYTF. DNA for the CDR3: TGCGCCAGCAGCGTCGGACTTAACTATGGCTACACCTTC.

The rearrangement joins TRBV9 to TRBJ1-2; D call uncertain. Between the trimmed V and J ends, which lost 9 bases and 0 bases, there was a span of 18 bases. The V gene's germline CDR1 is SGDLS and CDR2 YYNGEE. The CDR3 has 15 amino acids. In nucleotides, the CDR3 is TGTGCCATCCTCGCGGAGGTTATCACTAACTATGGCTACACCTTC. Amino acids: CAILAEVITNYGYTF. The full variable domain, rest sourced from reference TRBV9 and TRBJ1-2, is DSGVTQTPKHLITATGQRVTLRCSPRSGDLSVYWYQQSLDQGLQFLIQYYNGEERAKGNILERFSAQQFPDLHSELNLSSLELGDSALYFCAILAEVITNYGYTFGSGTRLTVV.

The rearrangement joins TRBV12-3 or TRBV12-4 to TRBJ1-1; D gene uncertain. CDR3 length equals 12 residues. Between the trimmed V and J ends, which lost 6 bases and 7 bases, there was a span of 12 bases. The CDR3 DNA is TGTGCCAGCAGGCCATATGAGGGTGAAGCTTTCTTT. This sequence encodes CASRPYEGEAFF.

The V gene is TRBV28, the J gene TRBJ1-2, with unresolved D. The length of the CDR3 is 12 residues. Trimming removed 5 bases from V and 2 bases from J, with 6 bases in between. Germline-derived CDR1 and CDR2 are MDHEN and SYDVKM. For the CDR3, the DNA is TGTGCCAGCAGTCCCGGGAACTATGGCTACACCTTC. Its translation is CASSPGNYGYTF.

CDR3 bases: TGTGCCAGCCTGAGAGACAGGGGCAATCAGCCCCAGCATTTT. It specifies CASLRDRGNQPQHF. This chain uses TRBV2 with TRBJ1-5; 7 bases align to TRBD1. Germline CDR1 SNHLY, CDR2 FYNNEI. With V trimmed by 8 bases and J by 2 bases, 6 bases remained unmatched. This CDR3 region has 14 residues.

V gene TRBV11-2 combines with J gene TRBJ1-6; TRBD1 agrees at 8 bases. The V segment lost 3 bases and the J segment 0 bases; nucleotides outside the gene matches: 7. Germline values: CDR1 SGHAT, CDR2 FQNNGV. The CDR3 has 18 amino acids. CDR3 sequence: CASSLTGARSSYNSPLHF. The CDR3 nucleotides read TGTGCCAGCAGCTTGACAGGGGCCCGGAGCTCCTATAATTCACCCCTCCACTTT.

The chain couples TRBV29-1 to TRBJ2-5, with TRBD1 matching over 10 bases. The CDR3 consists of 15 residues. Germline V gives CDR1 SQVTM, CDR2 ANQGSEA. Germline trimming cut 1 base from V and 5 bases from J; bases unmatched to any gene: 7. Here the CDR3 reads CSVEGDRGSQETQYF. CDR3 nucleotide sequence: TGCAGCGTTGAAGGGGACAGGGGATCTCAGGAGACCCAGTACTTC. Looking up the rest from reference TRBV29-1 and TRBJ2-5 gives the full variable domain: SAVISQKPSRDICQRGTSLTIQCQVDSQVTMMFWYRQQPGQSLTLIATANQGSEATYESGFVIDKFPISRPNLTFSTLTVSNMSPEDSSIYLCSVEGDRGSQETQYFGPGTRLLVL.

V usage is TRBV4-1 and J usage is TRBJ1-2; TRBD1 might be the D (5 bases). The CDR3 has 14 residues. Deletions cut 0 bases from V and 4 bases from J, with 9 bases between. Germline CDR1 is MGHRA and CDR2 is YSYEKL. DNA for the CDR3: TGCGCCAGCAGCCAAGAGGGGCTTTTCTATGGCTACACCTTC. Encoded protein: CASSQEGLFYGYTF.